Listed here is a single TCR beta chain. What it recognizes is unknown. Germline and junction disagree at one end, which may indicate a read error. TCRdb's copy holds only in-frame clones and misses some; the assay was immunoSEQ multiplex PCR. The sample shows under 1,100,000 clones, more than 65% of them seen only once. The data were obtained in a study of shared clonotypes between healthy human individuals. Germline lookup yields CDR1 SNHLY and CDR2 FYNNEI. The CDR3 consists of 14 residues. General study points: Non-shared clonotypes showed lower generation probabilities than clonotypes common to all four donors.

This sequence originates from a man younger than 35 in good health. Sequencing was done on a sample of memory CD4+ T cells sorted from blood. Regarding subset: CD45RA-negative fraction. The chain carries TRBV2 and TRBJ1-1; unclear D gene. DNA of the CDR3: TGTGCCAGCAGCGAGGAGGCCCAGGCGACTGATGCTTTCTTT. Its translation is CASSEEAQATDAFF.